These 2 T cell receptor beta chains were sequenced from one sample in a study of human T cells and chemical hapten exposure. The time point denotes: patch test 1, 2 weeks after DPC sensitization. Treatment noted: therapeutic diphenylcyclopropenone sensitization with weekly scalp DPC. MiXCR was run by TCRdb on the RACE reads, yielding one entry per CDR3 protein. The profile shows just over 80,000 distinct CDR3 sequences, approximately 12% of them singletons. The sequenced sample was whole blood, obtained in connection with sensitization to the hapten diphenylcyclopropenone (DPC). Receptor source: a woman in her fifties or sixties with alopecia areata. Some clones in this sample may be carry-over from other donors' samples.

This clonotype was seen many times. This chain links TRBV7-2 with TRBJ2-7; D is uncertain. V shed 3 bases and J shed 4 bases, with 7 bases lying between them. This CDR3 spans 12 amino acids. The germline V gene has CDR1 SGHTA and CDR2 FQGNSA. The CDR3 DNA follows: TGTGCCAGCAGCTTCGACCAATACGAGCAGTACTTC. Amino acids: CASSFDQYEQYF.

This clonotype was recorded many times. V and J are TRBV7-2 and TRBJ1-1; D uncertain. Germline lookup yields CDR1 SGHTA and CDR2 FQGNSA. The CDR3 is 15 amino acids. V lost 0 bases, J lost 1 base, and 9 bases lay in between. CDR3 DNA: TGTGCCAGCAGCTTAGCGGGTATAGAGAACACTGAAGCTTTCTTT. Its translation is CASSLAGIENTEAFF.